These T cell receptor beta chains were read from a single sample in a study of blood T cell repertoires in COVID-19. This table comes from immunoSEQ multiplex PCR, and its TCRdb copy is limited to in-frame clones, with some not included. The sample holds over 85,000 clones, around 86% seen once. Source material: peripheral blood. These receptor sequences come from a man between 45 and 60 years old with active or convalescent COVID-19. Both conserved end residues are part of each CDR3. Fields, in order: J gene, V gene, CDR3 protein.

TRBJ1-6	TRBV6-4	CASSDRDSPLSPLHF
TRBJ1-1	TRBV28	CASNRDRATEAFF
TRBJ1-1	TRBV5-6	CASSPDRGQNTEAFF
TRBJ2-3	TRBV10-2	CASREGPTSTDTQYF
TRBJ1-6	TRBV27	CASTPQGEGGNSPLHF
TRBJ1-2	TRBV12-3/TRBV12-4	CASSSGVGYGYTF
TRBJ1-4	TRBV6-5	CASSYGSPLHNEKLFF
TRBJ2-3	TRBV3-1/TRBV3-2	CASMTGGDTQYF
TRBJ1-4	TRBV6-5	CASSLIRGANEKLFF
TRBJ2-1	TRBV5-3	CARSAGLVRLDNEQFF
TRBJ1-2	TRBV11-2	CASSPRQGANYGYTF
TRBJ1-5	TRBV27	CASAPGTLGNQPQHF
TRBJ1-5	TRBV28	CASTKRDGNQPQHF
TRBJ2-3	TRBV18	CASSPPASGITDTQYF
TRBJ2-5	TRBV4-2	CASSQDRGGGTQYF
TRBJ2-3	TRBV10-3	CAISEGLAADTQYF
TRBJ1-5	TRBV27	CASSRPGTGQPQHF
TRBJ2-1	TRBV19	CASSAVPDSNEQFF
TRBJ2-1	TRBV4-3	CASSRLTVGSYNEQFF
TRBJ1-2	TRBV5-4	CASSLDGRGDYGYTF
TRBJ1-6	TRBV2	CASSFEVDNSPLHF
TRBJ1-4	TRBV6-5	CASSGQGVLKKLFF
TRBJ1-4	TRBV27	CASSLRDSGREKLFF
TRBJ1-3	TRBV7-8	CASSIDLSGTGNTIYF
TRBJ2-2	TRBV9	CASRGQGGPGELFF
TRBJ2-5	TRBV18	CASSLDKQETQYF
TRBJ2-1	TRBV11-2	CASSLVGDRGSNEQFF
TRBJ2-7	TRBV28	CASNPGGVYEQYF
TRBJ1-1	TRBV9	CASSVSGTKNTEAFF
TRBJ2-5	TRBV15	CATSRETEAETQYF
TRBJ1-2	TRBV28	CASRSGVSYGYTF
TRBJ1-4	TRBV7-9	CASSILGTGIEKLFF
TRBJ1-6	TRBV18	CASSPRGDDYNSPLHF
TRBJ2-2	TRBV5-1	CASSSTGDITGELFF
TRBJ2-3	TRBV28	CASSAGGGTDTQYF
TRBJ1-5	TRBV19	CATTSGQGLGSNQPQHF
TRBJ1-5	TRBV6-9	CASSFRDRERSNQPQHF
TRBJ2-1	TRBV12-5	CASGFHKGRVYDNEQFF
TRBJ2-7	TRBV19	CASSINQGAYEQYF
TRBJ2-5	TRBV18	CASSSDRVETQYF
TRBJ1-1	TRBV3-1/TRBV3-2	CASSQGGKTEAFF
TRBJ2-2	TRBV10-3	CAITSSGGRNTGELFF
TRBJ2-7	TRBV7-2	CASSVSYEQYF
TRBJ1-2	TRBV28	CASSSTGDYGYTF
TRBJ1-6	TRBV28	CASRRQGSSPLHF
TRBJ1-1	TRBV7-9	CASSLQGLNAEAFF
TRBJ2-5	TRBV15	CATSRDNGGETQYF
TRBJ1-2	TRBV3-1/TRBV3-2	CASSQSATTGPNGYTF
TRBJ1-1	TRBV29-1	CSVEDPRLESGTEAFF
TRBJ1-2	TRBV14	CASSPRPQGVKDYGYTF